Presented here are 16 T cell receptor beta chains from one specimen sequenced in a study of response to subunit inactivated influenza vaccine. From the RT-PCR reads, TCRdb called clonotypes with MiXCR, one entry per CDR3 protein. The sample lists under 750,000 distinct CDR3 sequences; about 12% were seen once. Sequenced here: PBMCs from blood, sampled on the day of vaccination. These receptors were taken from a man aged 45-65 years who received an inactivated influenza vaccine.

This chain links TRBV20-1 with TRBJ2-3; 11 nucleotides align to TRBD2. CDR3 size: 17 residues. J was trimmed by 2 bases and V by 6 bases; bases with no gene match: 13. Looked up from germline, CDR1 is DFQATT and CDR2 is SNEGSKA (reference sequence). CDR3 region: CSAPDLRLAGFTDTQYF. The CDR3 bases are TGCAGTGCCCCTGATCTTCGACTAGCGGGGTTCACAGATACGCAGTATTTT.

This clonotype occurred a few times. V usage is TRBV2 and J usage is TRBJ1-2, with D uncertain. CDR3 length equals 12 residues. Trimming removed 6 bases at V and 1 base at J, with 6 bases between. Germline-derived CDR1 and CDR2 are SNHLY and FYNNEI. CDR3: CASRSNNYGYTF. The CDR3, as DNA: TGTGCCAGCAGGAGTAATAACTATGGCTACACCTTC.

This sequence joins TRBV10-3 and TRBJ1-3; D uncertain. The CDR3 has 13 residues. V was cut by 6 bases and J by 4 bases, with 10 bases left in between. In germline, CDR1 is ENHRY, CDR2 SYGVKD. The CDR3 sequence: CAIRDGLGNTIYF. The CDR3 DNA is TGTGCCATCAGGGACGGGTTGGGAAACACCATATATTTT.

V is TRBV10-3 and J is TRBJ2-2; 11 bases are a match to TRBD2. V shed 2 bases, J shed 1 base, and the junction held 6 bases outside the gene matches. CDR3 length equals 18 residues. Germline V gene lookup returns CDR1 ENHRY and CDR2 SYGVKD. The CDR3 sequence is CAISERLSGGENTGELFF. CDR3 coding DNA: TGTGCCATCAGTGAGCGGCTTAGCGGGGGGGAGAACACCGGGGAGCTGTTTTTT.

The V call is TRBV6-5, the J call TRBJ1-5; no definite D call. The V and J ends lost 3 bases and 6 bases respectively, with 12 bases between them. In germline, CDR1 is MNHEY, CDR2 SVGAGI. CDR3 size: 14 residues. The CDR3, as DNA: TGTGCCAGCAGTTATGTCAGGCTAGGTCAGCCCCAGCATTTT. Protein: CASSYVRLGQPQHF.

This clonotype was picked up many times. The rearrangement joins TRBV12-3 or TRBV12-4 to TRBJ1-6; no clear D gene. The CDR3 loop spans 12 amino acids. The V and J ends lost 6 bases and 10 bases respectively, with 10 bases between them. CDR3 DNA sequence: TGTGCCAGCAGCCGATGGACCTCACCCCTCCACTTT. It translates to CASSRWTSPLHF.

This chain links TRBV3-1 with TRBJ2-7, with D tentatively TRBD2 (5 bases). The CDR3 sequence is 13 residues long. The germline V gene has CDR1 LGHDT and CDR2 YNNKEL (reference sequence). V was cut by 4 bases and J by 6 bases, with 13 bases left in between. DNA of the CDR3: TGTGCCAGCAGCCCCCGGGATCCCCTCGAGCAGTACTTC. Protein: CASSPRDPLEQYF.

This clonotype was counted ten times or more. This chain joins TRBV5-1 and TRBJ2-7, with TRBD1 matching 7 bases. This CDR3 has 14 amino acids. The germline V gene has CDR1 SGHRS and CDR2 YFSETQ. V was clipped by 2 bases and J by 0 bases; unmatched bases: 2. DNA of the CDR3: TGCGCCAGCAGCTTCCGGACAGGCTCCTACGAGCAGTACTTC. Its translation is CASSFRTGSYEQYF.

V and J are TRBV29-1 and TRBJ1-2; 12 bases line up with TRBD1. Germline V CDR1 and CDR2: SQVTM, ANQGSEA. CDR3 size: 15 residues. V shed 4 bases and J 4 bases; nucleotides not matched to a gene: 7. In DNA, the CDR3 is TGCAGCGTTGGGGGACAGGGGGCCTACGGCTATGGCTACACCTTC. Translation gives CSVGGQGAYGYGYTF.

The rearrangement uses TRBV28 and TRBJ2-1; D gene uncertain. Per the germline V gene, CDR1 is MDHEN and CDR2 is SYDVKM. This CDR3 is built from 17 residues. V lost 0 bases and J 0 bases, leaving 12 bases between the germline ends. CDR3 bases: TGTGCCAGCAGTTTATGGCCGCGCCAGAGCTCCTACAATGAGCAGTTCTTC. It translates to CASSLWPRQSSYNEQFF. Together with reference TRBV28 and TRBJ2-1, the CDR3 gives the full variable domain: DVKVTQSSRYLVKRTGEKVFLECVQDMDHENMFWYRQDPGLGLRLIYFSYDVKMKEKGDIPEGYSVSREKKERFSLILESASTNQTSMYLCASSLWPRQSSYNEQFFGPGTRLTVL.

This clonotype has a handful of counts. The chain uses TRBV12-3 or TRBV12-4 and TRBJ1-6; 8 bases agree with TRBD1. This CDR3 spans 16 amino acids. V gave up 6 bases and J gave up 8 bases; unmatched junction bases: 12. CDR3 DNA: TGTGCCAGCAGACCAAAGGGACAGGACGTGTATTCACCCCTCCACTTT. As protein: CASRPKGQDVYSPLHF.

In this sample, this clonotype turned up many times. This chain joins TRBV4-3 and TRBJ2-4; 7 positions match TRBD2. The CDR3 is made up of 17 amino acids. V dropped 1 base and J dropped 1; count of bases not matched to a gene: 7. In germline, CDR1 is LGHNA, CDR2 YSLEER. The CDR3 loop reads CASSQVVAGEAKNIQYF. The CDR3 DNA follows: TGCGCCAGCAGCCAAGTGGTGGCGGGAGAGGCCAAAAACATTCAGTACTTC.

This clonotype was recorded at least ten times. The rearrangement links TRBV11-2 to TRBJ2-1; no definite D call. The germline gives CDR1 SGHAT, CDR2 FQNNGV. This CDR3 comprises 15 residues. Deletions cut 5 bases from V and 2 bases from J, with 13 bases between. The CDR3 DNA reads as TGTGCCAGCAGCCGAGCGTCGGACCCCTACAATGAGCAGTTCTTC. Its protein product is CASSRASDPYNEQFF.

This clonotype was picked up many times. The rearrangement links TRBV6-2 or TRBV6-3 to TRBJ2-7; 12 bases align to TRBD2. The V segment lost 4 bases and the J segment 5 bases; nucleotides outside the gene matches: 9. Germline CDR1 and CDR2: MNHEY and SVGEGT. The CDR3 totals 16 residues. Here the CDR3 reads CASSSQGLAGRHEQYF. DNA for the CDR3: TGTGCCAGCAGTTCCCAAGGACTAGCGGGAAGACACGAGCAGTACTTC.

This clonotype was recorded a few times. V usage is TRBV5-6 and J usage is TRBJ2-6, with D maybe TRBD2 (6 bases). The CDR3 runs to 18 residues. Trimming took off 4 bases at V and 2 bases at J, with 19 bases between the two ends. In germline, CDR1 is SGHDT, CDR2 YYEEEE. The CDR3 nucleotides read TGTGCCAGCAGCCGCAGGGCAGGGAGGATTACTGGGGCCAACGTCCTGACTTTC. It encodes CASSRRAGRITGANVLTF.

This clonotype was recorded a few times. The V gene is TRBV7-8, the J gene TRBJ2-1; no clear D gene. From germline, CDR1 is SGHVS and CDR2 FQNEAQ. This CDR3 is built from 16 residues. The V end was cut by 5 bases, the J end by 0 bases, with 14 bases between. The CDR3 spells CASSAVLMSSYNEQFF. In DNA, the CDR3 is TGTGCCAGCAGCGCCGTCTTAATGAGCTCCTACAATGAGCAGTTCTTC.